This T cell receptor (beta chain) was observed in a study of blood T cell repertoires in COVID-19 (TCRdb year 2020). Describing the broader study: Samples covering the acute and convalescent phases of COVID-19 were provided by collaborators in the United States, Italy and Spain. The material from the prospective study consisted of cDNA or gDNA derived from T cells, B-cell-depleted T cells, or PBMCs. The dataset comprised deeply sampled blood TCRbeta repertoires from subjects exposed to, actively infected with, or recovered from COVID-19. The repertoires were made available in a free public database intended to serve as a resource for research on the immune response to SARS-CoV-2. Samples were obtained from the ongoing ImmuneRACE study (first 160 participants) and from about 1,300 subjects provided by 6 global collaborators. Sample metadata almost always included a de-identified subject ID, COVID-19 status, age in years and sex. Where available, HLA class I and class II types were obtained from metadata supplied by the sample provider rather than from assay-based typing.

The immunoSEQ Assay, a bias-controlled multiplex PCR, was used to amplify TCRbeta CDR3 regions from genomic DNA. For the original study's pipeline: The number of nucleated cells in each sample was estimated from the amplification of reference gene primers within the assay. To quantify the absolute abundance of each unique TCRbeta CDR3 rearrangement, sequence reads were collapsed and filtered. Productive Simpson clonality was computed per sample as the square root of Simpson's diversity index over productive rearrangements. TCRdb's version of the immuneACCESS table is confined to in-frame rearrangements and falls short of the full clone set. An unresolved V gene accounts for under half of the shortfall where checked; the remainder is of unknown origin. The V and J calls and clone size were taken over from that table, and D and trimming were inferred from the DNA. The sample table holds a few hundred thousand clones, of which around nine tenths were seen once. Of the sample, under 6.5% is held by the ten largest clones.

Trimming at the junction amounts to 4 bases on V and 5 bases on J, and the germline ends lie 18 bases apart. Based on the germline V gene, the CDR1 and CDR2 sequences are SGDLS and YYNGEE. From its cysteine to its phenylalanine, the CDR3 spans 15 amino acids. Solely the CDR3 DNA is kept, with 45 bases framed from the first base. Enrolling through a virtual design, the prospective study's participants ranged in age from roughly 18 to 95 years and lived across about two dozen United States geographic areas. To assign participants to cohorts, the prospective study relied on clinical history that participants themselves reported in a screening survey and a study questionnaire. Recovered participants in ImmuneRACE Cohort 3 were defined by two consecutive negative NP/OP PCR tests, clearance by a healthcare professional, or resolution of symptoms. In the prospective study, mobile phlebotomists collected whole blood, serum and a nasopharyngeal or oropharyngeal swab from each participant. Participants in the prospective study had the option to provide additional blood draws and questionnaires over a roughly 2-month period. Before DNA extraction, blood samples from the prospective study were shipped at room temperature or frozen.

Worth noting for this clone: It lacks a known antigen. No base-level quality is on record; no much larger clone is a single base apart.

What the authors observed across the whole study: The amount of clinical and demographic metadata varied by source and participant and was provided uncurated.

The sequenced material came from PBMCs or T cells enriched from blood (not recorded which). This TCR came from a woman aged 30 to 39 who had recovered from COVID-19. The chain is assembled from TRBV9 and TRBJ2-5; TRBD1 could be the D gene, as 8 bases match. The CDR3 region: CASSSDRGGEETQYF. Here is the DNA: TGTGCCAGCAGCTCCGACAGGGGAGGGGAGGAGACCCAGTACTTC.